The rows below give T cell receptor beta chains drawn from one sample of a study of identical twins. TCRdb ran MiXCR on the 5' RACE reads and lists one entry per CDR3 protein. The profile shows 500,000 to 700,000 distinct CDR3 sequences, roughly 7.1% of them singletons. Separately, the same data were catalogued under a study of yellow fever vaccine responses in identical twins.

Sequenced input: PBMCs. The source of these receptors is a woman between 18 and 30 years old in good health. Each CDR3 is given with its conserved first and last residue.

>TRBV6-1
CASSEYEGNQPQHF
>TRBV15
CATSRDSGTGELFF
>TRBV29-1
CSGTGGGTDTQYF
>TRBV5-1
CASSLVTGIPQETQYF
>TRBV9
CASSPTTSGRPLTQYF
>TRBV3-1
CASSQTAVTGELFF
>TRBV5-1
CASSSSGTTYGYTF
>TRBV6-1
CASDPLAGAQGQFF
>TRBV5-1
CASSSIAPPGQGNTEAFF
>TRBV20-1
CSARDRRDHPYNEQFF
>TRBV12-3/TRBV12-4
CASSPMTANTGELFF
>TRBV10-1
CASSDGRTTDTQYF
>TRBV20-1
CSASEADNTGELFF
>TRBV4-1
CASSRDPGTREQFF
>TRBV7-9
CASSIATYNEQFF
>TRBV12-3/TRBV12-4
CASSTGGSGGHEQFF
>TRBV12-3/TRBV12-4
CASRGLTSGRAHGNEQFF
>TRBV7-9
CASSYLGLAGEVQYF
>TRBV5-6
CASSLVPIANTGELFF
>TRBV7-9
CASSLVADRQETQYF
>TRBV9
CASSGRGEGNTIYF
>TRBV6-1
CASNSGTDLLEQYF
>TRBV20-1
CSARVFPGTGMGEPQHF
>TRBV28
CASSLSRGYEQYF
>TRBV5-1
CASSSTSGGGNEQFF
>TRBV4-1
CASSQNRLWNEQFF
>TRBV7-8
CASSLSTGGGSKLGEQYF
>TRBV28
CASSSTGTGTHEQYF
>TRBV25-1
CASSESKGTGTYNEQFF
>TRBV28
CASSKGVVSGNEQFF
>TRBV7-8
CASSPRGLSYEQYF
>TRBV29-1
CSVAGLNTEAFF
>TRBV5-1
CASRGGESYEQYF
>TRBV29-1
CSVEGTSGGGLRDEQFF
>TRBV12-3/TRBV12-4
CASSWVSYNEQFF
>TRBV5-1
CASSPYSKLAGAKTGLSVPGELFF
>TRBV27
CASRGRNNPQETQYF
>TRBV14
CASSQYRGLGGNQETQYF
>TRBV20-1
CSAEPGLAGPYNEQFF
>TRBV12-3/TRBV12-4
CASTPIWTSGGELFF
>TRBV10-2
CASSFTKQSGNTIYF
>TRBV20-1
CSALQGALGSPLHF
>TRBV12-5
CASGLVLSPGELFF
>TRBV6-5
CASSYPGAGGGEQYF
>TRBV10-3
CAISPGLAGGLYEQYF
>TRBV12-5
CASGLVLPGLYEQFF
>TRBV5-1
CASSYPSGPYNEQFF
>TRBV28
CASSSTPWTERAKNIQYF
>TRBV4-1
CASSQEYVLQETQYF